This T cell receptor (beta chain) was identified during a study of blood T cell repertoires in COVID-19 (dated by TCRdb to about 2020). For the wider study: Collaborator samples came from the United States, Italy and Spain and covered acute and convalescent phases of COVID-19. The prospective study material was composed of cDNA or gDNA derived from T cells, B-cell-depleted T cells, or PBMCs. Deeply sampled blood TCRbeta repertoires from subjects exposed to, actively infected with, or recovered from COVID-19 were included in the dataset. The repertoires were released in a freely available public database intended as a resource for research on the immune response to SARS-CoV-2. The samples were drawn from two sources: the first 160 participants of the ongoing ImmuneRACE study, and some 1,300 subjects contributed by 6 global collaborators. The sample metadata nearly always contained a de-identified subject ID, COVID-19 status, age in years and sex. Where available, HLA class I and class II types were taken from metadata supplied by the sample provider and were not determined by assay-based typing. Paper-wide results and their limitations: The amount of clinical and demographic metadata varied by source and participant and was provided uncurated.

V loses 4 bases of germline sequence and J loses 7 bases, and the interval between the two ends is 20 bases. CDR1 and CDR2 were assigned from the germline V gene as SGHTS and YDEGEE. The CDR3 measures 16 amino acids from cysteine to phenylalanine. Only the CDR3 region is kept as DNA, spanning 48 bases read in frame from base 1. To note about this clone: Its recognized antigen is unknown. No much larger clone is present one base from it, and per-base qualities are unavailable.

TCRbeta CDR3 regions were amplified from genomic DNA by means of the immunoSEQ Assay, a bias-controlled multiplex PCR. Processing in the source paper ran as follows. The number of nucleated cells in each sample was estimated by amplification of reference gene primers within the assay. To quantify the absolute abundance of each unique TCRbeta CDR3 rearrangement, sequence reads were collapsed and filtered. For each sample, productive Simpson clonality was calculated as the square root of Simpson's diversity index across productive rearrangements. Imported from immuneACCESS, the table was reduced by TCRdb to in-frame sequences with V and J called. These copies leave out some clones; in studies compared against another copy, an unresolved V gene accounts for under half, and the cause of the remainder is not known. The V and J calls and the clone size are those of that table, but D and trimming were determined from the DNA. Across this sample there are fewer than 250,000 clones, with under 90% seen only once. In total, the top ten clones hold 2.5% of the sample.

Each collaborating institution followed its own protocols to collect whole blood in K2EDTA tubes. For TCRbeta analysis, collaborators shipped samples as frozen whole blood, isolated PBMCs, or DNA extracted from either of those sample types. The sample taken for sequencing was peripheral blood. The receptor was isolated from a woman aged 40 to 49 with active or convalescent COVID-19. The V and J genes are TRBV5-8 and TRBJ1-4; a tentative D call is TRBD1 (5 bases match). The CDR3 reads as follows: CASSPFGGPGSEKLFF. The base sequence is TGTGCCAGCAGCCCCTTCGGGGGTCCTGGTTCTGAAAAACTGTTTTTT.